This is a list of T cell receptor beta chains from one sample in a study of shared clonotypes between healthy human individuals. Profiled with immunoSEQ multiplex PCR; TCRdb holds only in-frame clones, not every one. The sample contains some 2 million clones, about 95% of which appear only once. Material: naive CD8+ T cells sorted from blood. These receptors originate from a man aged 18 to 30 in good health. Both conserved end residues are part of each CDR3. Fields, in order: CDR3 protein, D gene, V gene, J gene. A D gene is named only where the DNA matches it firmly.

CDR3 protein: CASSSTGGYEQYF
D gene: TRBD1
V gene: TRBV27
J gene: TRBJ2-7

CDR3 protein: CASSQTGASPLHF
D gene: NA
V gene: TRBV4-1
J gene: TRBJ1-6

CDR3 protein: CASSEGGSGNTIYF
D gene: NA
V gene: TRBV10-1
J gene: TRBJ1-3

CDR3 protein: CASSTLGLAGVADTQYF
D gene: TRBD2
V gene: TRBV5-1
J gene: TRBJ2-3

CDR3 protein: CASSVGQGAGGYTF
D gene: TRBD1
V gene: TRBV2
J gene: TRBJ1-2

CDR3 protein: CASSDGTGGYNEQFF
D gene: TRBD1
V gene: TRBV10-1
J gene: TRBJ2-1

CDR3 protein: CASSPDRGKTEAFF
D gene: TRBD1
V gene: TRBV28
J gene: TRBJ1-1

CDR3 protein: CASSFTTGEETQYF
D gene: TRBD1
V gene: TRBV7-9
J gene: TRBJ2-5

CDR3 protein: CAWSIGGFTYEQYF
D gene: NA
V gene: TRBV30
J gene: TRBJ2-7

CDR3 protein: CASSLVLGGAGYGYTF
D gene: TRBD1
V gene: TRBV5-1
J gene: TRBJ1-2

CDR3 protein: CASSKSDLISSYEQYF
D gene: NA
V gene: TRBV21-1
J gene: TRBJ2-7

CDR3 protein: CASSYGQTHSYNSPLHF
D gene: NA
V gene: TRBV5-6
J gene: TRBJ1-6

CDR3 protein: CASSPPIADQETQYF
D gene: NA
V gene: TRBV7-9
J gene: TRBJ2-5

CDR3 protein: CASSPVTGPRGELFF
D gene: TRBD1
V gene: TRBV27
J gene: TRBJ2-2

CDR3 protein: CASSRDDGKGWRELFF
D gene: NA
V gene: TRBV7-9
J gene: TRBJ2-2

CDR3 protein: CASSLQENYGYTF
D gene: NA
V gene: TRBV27
J gene: TRBJ1-2

CDR3 protein: CASSEDYGFNEKLFF
D gene: NA
V gene: TRBV6-1
J gene: TRBJ1-4

CDR3 protein: CASSLVGNTEAFF
D gene: NA
V gene: TRBV7-9
J gene: TRBJ1-1

CDR3 protein: CASSPSGQGADTQYF
D gene: TRBD1
V gene: TRBV19
J gene: TRBJ2-3

CDR3 protein: CASATAYEQYF
D gene: NA
V gene: TRBV6-6
J gene: TRBJ2-7

CDR3 protein: CASSQDLRTSGPYEQYF
D gene: TRBD2
V gene: TRBV4-3
J gene: TRBJ2-7

CDR3 protein: CASSQDQDPRYGYTF
D gene: NA
V gene: TRBV28
J gene: TRBJ1-2

CDR3 protein: CASSVGDSSTQYF
D gene: TRBD1
V gene: TRBV9
J gene: TRBJ2-5